Presented here are 28 T cell receptor beta chains from one specimen sequenced in a study of T cells in women clearing cervical HPV infection. The method was immunoSEQ multiplex PCR; TCRdb's version includes in-frame clones alone and lacks a portion of them. The sample has around 20,000 clones. The sample comprised blood buffy coat. All receptors derive from a woman aged 18 to 75 with a cervical HPV16 infection that either progressed to CIN3+ or cleared (not recorded which).

Concerning this clone: The CDR3 end falls 3 residues outside the read, so it is completed with the germline J gene. V usage is TRBV19 and J usage is TRBJ1-6; D ambiguous. Trimming shortened V by 5 bases and J by 7 bases, and 9 bases separated the two germline ends. The germline V gene has CDR1 LNHDA and CDR2 SQIVND (reference sequence). The CDR3 extends over 13 amino acids. This CDR3 reads CASSARANSPLHF. CDR3 bases read: TGTGCCAGTAGTGCGAGGGCCAATTCACCC.

To note about this clone: The DNA ends 3 residues before the CDR3 does, and the rest of the CDR3 is filled in from the germline J gene. The rearrangement joins TRBV19 to TRBJ2-2; 7 nucleotides match TRBD2. This CDR3 region has 21 residues. The V and J ends lost 6 bases and 0 bases, in that order; junction bases with no gene match: 22. The germline V gene encodes CDR1 LNHDA and CDR2 SQIVND (reference sequence). The DNA read from the CDR3 is TGTGCCAGTAGGGCAATCTCAGCGGGGTCAAGTCAGTCGTCGAACACCGGGGAG. This sequence encodes CASRAISAGSSQSSNTGE. The entire CDR3 reads CASRAISAGSSQSSNTGELFF.

Comments on this clone: The read terminates 3 residues ahead of where the CDR3 ends, so the germline J gene completes it. The sample holds other DNA sequences that translate to the same CDR3. The gene calls are TRBV12-5 and TRBJ2-1, with D perhaps matching TRBD2 (6 bases). The V end was cut by 5 bases, the J end by 2 bases, with 16 bases between. The CDR3 totals 16 residues. Germline V lookup: CDR1 LGHNT, CDR2 FRNRAP. Incomplete CDR3 DNA: TGTGCTAGTGGTCGATCTGGGGGGAACACCTACAATGAG. Translation: CASGRSGGNTYNE. The entire CDR3 protein is CASGRSGGNTYNEQFF.

For this clone: Read coverage stops 3 residues before the CDR3 terminus; the germline J gene supplies the remainder. The V and J genes are TRBV4-1 and TRBJ2-6; D uncertain. This CDR3 has 16 amino acids. CDR1 is MGHRA, CDR2 YSYEKL, per germline. Trimming cost V 4 bases and J 0 bases, with 10 bases left between them. CDR3 protein: CASSPDSFSGANVLTF. The CDR3 DNA, read in part, is TGCGCCAGCAGCCCGGATAGCTTCTCTGGGGCCAACGTC.

The CDR3 DNA, read in part, is TGTGCCAGCAGCTCCGGAACCGCAGGGGATGACACAGATACG. The encoded protein is CASSSGTAGDDTDT. In full, the CDR3 reads CASSSGTAGDDTDTQYF. The rearrangement uses TRBV7-6 and TRBJ2-3; D perhaps matches TRBD1 (6 bases). From the germline J gene comes the end of the CDR3, since the read stops 3 residues before it. The CDR3 runs 17 residues. Germline CDR1 and CDR2: SGHVS and FNYEAQ. V was clipped by 4 bases and J by 2 bases, with 19 bases between them.

A word on this clone: With the read ending 3 residues before the CDR3 end, the germline J gene is used to fill in that end. V and J are TRBV2 and TRBJ1-5; TRBD1 agrees at 10 bases. The CDR3 runs 17 residues. Germline values: CDR1 SNHLY, CDR2 FYNNEI. With 0 bases clipped from V and 1 base from J, the junction kept 3 bases outside the gene matches. CDR3 loop: CASSEAPGQGSNQPQHF. CDR3 DNA (partial): TGTGCCAGCAGTGAAGCTCCGGGACAGGGGAGCAATCAGCCC.

With regard to this clone: The CDR3 end falls 3 residues outside the read, so it is completed with the germline J gene. This chain uses TRBV2 with TRBJ1-1; the D gene is possibly TRBD1 (5 bases). Germline V gene data show CDR1 as SNHLY and CDR2 as FYNNEI. This CDR3 is built from 17 residues. V was pared by 1 base and J by 4 bases, with 19 bases between. Incomplete CDR3 DNA: TGTGCCAGCAGTGAAGGGGATTTTGAGGGGCCGGGCACTGAA. Protein product: CASSEGDFEGPGTE. The complete CDR3 reads CASSEGDFEGPGTEAFF.

As concerns this clone: The DNA ends 3 residues before the CDR3 does, and the rest of the CDR3 is filled in from the germline J gene. The gene calls are TRBV20-1 and TRBJ1-2, with 7 bases that match TRBD1. The CDR3 runs to 15 residues. The V gene's germline CDR1 is DFQATT and CDR2 SNEGSKA (reference sequence). With V trimmed by 0 bases and J by 4 bases, 8 bases remained unmatched. CDR3: CSAREAGGNSYGYTF. The DNA read from the CDR3 is TGCAGTGCTAGAGAGGCAGGGGGAAATAGCTATGGC.

Remarks on this clone: Read data end 3 residues before the CDR3 end; the end is taken from the germline J gene. This chain joins TRBV29-1 and TRBJ2-3; D possibly corresponds to TRBD2 (6 bases). The V end lost 7 bases, the J end lost 6 bases, and 20 bases lay between the germline ends. This CDR3 is 14 amino acids long. Germline-derived CDR1 and CDR2 are SQVTM and ANQGSEA. The CDR3 loop is CSASGGSGSDTQYF. CDR3 DNA, as far as it was read: TGCAGCGCCTCTGGGGGGTCGGGTTCGGATACG.

On this clone: The read terminates 3 residues ahead of where the CDR3 ends, so the germline J gene completes it. This chain joins TRBV6-1 and TRBJ1-3, with no clear D. Germline CDR1 is MNHNS and CDR2 is SASEGT. The CDR3 length is 15 residues. V was cut by 2 bases and J by 0 bases, with 8 bases left in between. The DNA read from the CDR3 is TGTGCCAGCAGTGAATTGAAGCTCTCTGGAAACACC. This gives the protein CASSELKLSGNT. The CDR3, in full, reads CASSELKLSGNTIYF.

Points on this clone: The read falls 3 residues short of the CDR3 end, and the missing part is taken from the germline J gene. This chain uses TRBV20-1 with TRBJ2-7; TRBD1 matches at 12 bases. CDR1 is DFQATT, CDR2 SNEGSKA, per germline (reference sequence). Trimming cost V 5 bases and J 5 bases; bases outside gene matches: 7. CDR3 size: 14 residues. CDR3: CSAGSGTGGHEQYF. Incomplete CDR3 DNA: TGCAGTGCTGGATCCGGGACAGGGGGCCACGAG.

A note on this clone: The sequenced fragment ends 3 residues before the CDR3 boundary, so the rest is inferred from the germline J gene. The rearrangement links TRBV5-6 to TRBJ2-5, with TRBD2 as a possible D gene (7 bases). This CDR3 has 14 residues. V dropped 1 base and J dropped 5 bases, with 12 bases sitting between them. Germline CDR1 and CDR2: SGHDT and YYEEEE. The CDR3 here is CASSLRGGHETQYF. CDR3 DNA (partial): TGTGCCAGCAGCTTGAGGGGGGGGCACGAGACC.

Points on this clone: Relative to the germline gene, one junction end is altered; a read error may explain this. The read finishes 3 residues shy of the CDR3 end, and the germline J gene is used to complete it. This chain connects TRBV7-7 to TRBJ2-5; 11 bases fit TRBD2. This CDR3 spans 14 amino acids. The germline V gene encodes CDR1 SSHAT and CDR2 FNYEAQ (reference sequence). The CDR3 is CASSLTSGKETQYF. The covered CDR3 bases are TGTGCTAGCAGCCTGACTAGCGGGAAAGAGACC.

Comment on this clone: The read terminates 3 residues ahead of where the CDR3 ends, so the germline J gene completes it. The chain is built from TRBV7-3 and TRBJ1-1; perhaps TRBD1 as D (6 bases). Germline V CDR1 and CDR2: SGHTA, FQGTGA. The CDR3 totals 16 residues. The sequenced part of the CDR3 DNA is TGTGCCAGCAGCACCTTAGCGGGGGGCCACTACAATGAG. Protein product: CASSTLAGGHYNE. Given in full, the CDR3 is CASSTLAGGHYNEAFF.

Points on this clone: With the read ending 3 residues before the CDR3 end, the germline J gene is used to fill in that end. The chain couples TRBV5-4 to TRBJ1-2; D not resolved. The germline V gene has CDR1 SGHNT and CDR2 YYREEE (reference sequence). The CDR3 totals 13 residues. Incomplete CDR3 DNA: TGTGCCAGCAGCTTCTGGTCCGTCGGGGGC. Amino acids: CASSFWSVGG. The full CDR3 protein is CASSFWSVGGYTF.

Comments on this clone: The sequenced fragment ends 3 residues before the CDR3 boundary, so the rest is inferred from the germline J gene. The chain has TRBV4-1 and TRBJ1-6, with unresolved D. CDR3 length equals 18 residues. The V and J ends lost 1 base and 3 bases respectively, with 16 bases between them. Germline assignment: CDR1 MGHRA and CDR2 YSYEKL. CDR3 DNA (partial): TGCGCCAGCAGCCAAGGTGCTGGTGGGCCTAACTATAATTCACCC. Amino acids: CASSQGAGGPNYNSP. The whole CDR3 is CASSQGAGGPNYNSPLHF.

Note on this clone: The read ends 3 residues early relative to the CDR3; the germline J gene fills the gap. The V and J genes are TRBV19 and TRBJ2-1; D possibly corresponds to TRBD1 (6 bases). Trimming removed 5 bases at V and 2 bases at J, with 13 bases between. CDR1 and CDR2 (germline): LNHDA, SQIVND (reference sequence). The CDR3 runs to 15 residues. The part of the CDR3 DNA that was read is TGTGCCAGTAGTGCCACAGGGCAAGCCTACAATGAG. Translated: CASSATGQAYNE. In full, the CDR3 is CASSATGQAYNEQFF.

The CDR3 protein is CASRTALNTEAFF. The sequenced CDR3 bases are TGCGCCAGCAGGACAGCTCTGAACACTGAA. The chain joins TRBV4-1 to TRBJ1-1; a possible D gene is TRBD1 (5 bases). The read ends 3 residues early relative to the CDR3; the germline J gene fills the gap. Trimming removed 6 bases from V and 0 bases from J, with 8 bases in between. The germline CDR1 and CDR2 sequences are MGHRA and YSYEKL. CDR3 length: 13 amino acids.

Note on this clone: The sequenced fragment ends 3 residues before the CDR3 boundary, so the rest is inferred from the germline J gene. The V gene is TRBV20-1, the J gene TRBJ2-5; 10 bases fit TRBD2. Germline loops: CDR1 DFQATT, CDR2 SNEGSKA (reference sequence). The length of the CDR3 is 14 residues. J lost 5 bases, V lost 2 bases, and 5 bases had no gene match. The CDR3 here is CSARLGTSVETQYF. The covered CDR3 bases are TGCAGTGCTAGATTAGGGACTAGCGTTGAGACC.

Note on this clone: Read sequence stops 3 residues before the CDR3 end, and the germline J gene provides the missing end. The chain couples TRBV18 to TRBJ2-4, with 8 bases lining up with TRBD1. CDR1 is KGHSH and CDR2 is LQKENI in the germline V gene. The CDR3 runs 15 residues. The part of the CDR3 DNA that was read is TGTGCCAGCTCACCAGGGGACAGGTTAAACTATGGT. This encodes CASSPGDRLNYG. In full, the CDR3 reads CASSPGDRLNYGQYF.

On this clone: Read data end 3 residues before the CDR3 end; the end is taken from the germline J gene. This chain joins TRBV28 and TRBJ2-7, with D possibly matching TRBD2 (6 bases). Per the germline V gene, CDR1 is MDHEN and CDR2 is SYDVKM. CDR3 length equals 12 residues. V lost 2 bases, J lost 6 bases, and 8 bases lay in between. The CDR3 DNA, read in part, is TGTGCCAGCAGTTTAGGGGGGTCCGAG. Translated, it gives CASSLGGSE. The complete CDR3 protein is CASSLGGSEQYF.

Notes on this clone: The read ends 3 residues before the CDR3 terminus; that terminus is restored from the germline J gene. This chain joins TRBV12-5 and TRBJ2-3, with TRBD2 matching 7 bases. V was pared by 1 base and J by 2 bases, with 12 bases of the junction left unmatched. The CDR3 covers 18 residues. Germline lookup yields CDR1 LGHNT and CDR2 FRNRAP. The sequenced part of the CDR3 DNA is TGTGCTAGTGGTTTGGGGGGCTGGGGGGGTCATTCCACAGATACG. Residues: CASGLGGWGGHSTDT. The full CDR3 protein reads CASGLGGWGGHSTDTQYF.

A word on this clone: The CDR3 end falls 3 residues outside the read, so it is completed with the germline J gene. V gene TRBV7-2 combines with J gene TRBJ2-4, with D hard to call. Germline CDR1 SGHTA, CDR2 FQGNSA. The CDR3 consists of 12 residues. The V end was cut by 1 base, the J end by 6 bases, with 4 bases between. The CDR3 bases that were read are TGTGCCAGCAGCTTAGGGGCAAACATT. The encoded protein is CASSLGANI. The complete CDR3 sequence is CASSLGANIQYF.

Details on this clone: The read ends 3 residues shy of where the CDR3 ends; the end is completed using the germline J gene. V gene TRBV7-6 combines with J gene TRBJ2-5, with TRBD2 identical over 11 bases. The J segment lost 3 bases and the V segment lost 1 base, leaving 7 bases of the junction unmatched. CDR1 and CDR2 from the germline V gene are SGHVS and FNYEAQ. The CDR3 has 17 amino acids. Partial CDR3 DNA: TGTGCCAGCAGCTTAGGGAGTCGACTAGCGGGGAAAGAGACC. Translated, it gives CASSLGSRLAGKET. In full, the CDR3 reads CASSLGSRLAGKETQYF.

As regards this clone: The CDR3 end is not reached by the read, which stops 3 residues before it; the germline J gene fills it in. This chain joins TRBV6-2 or TRBV6-3 and TRBJ2-7; TRBD2 matches 14 bases. J was trimmed by 6 bases and V by 6 bases; bases with no gene match: 7. Germline CDR1 MNHEY, CDR2 SVGEGT. This CDR3 has 15 amino acids. The DNA read from the CDR3 is TGTGCCAGCAGCCAGGGGACTAGCGGGGGAGGCGAG. This gives the protein CASSQGTSGGGE. The CDR3, in full, reads CASSQGTSGGGEQYF.

As concerns this clone: The read terminates 3 residues ahead of where the CDR3 ends, so the germline J gene completes it. The V and J genes are TRBV5-4 and TRBJ1-1; no clear D. Germline CDR1 is SGHNT and CDR2 is YYREEE (reference sequence). The CDR3 contains 15 residues. This CDR3 reads CASSLTSGFTDTAFF. The DNA read from the CDR3 is TGTGCCAGCAGCTTGACTAGCGGGTTCACAGATACG.

Concerning this clone itself: The sequence runs out 3 residues before the end of the CDR3; the remainder is reconstructed from the germline J gene. The V and J genes are TRBV28 and TRBJ1-6; 8 nucleotides match TRBD1. The germline gives CDR1 MDHEN, CDR2 SYDVKM. With 9 bases clipped from V and 10 bases from J, the junction kept 20 bases outside the gene matches. The CDR3 totals 17 residues. CDR3 sequence: CASTPFVGQGQRSPLHF. Partial CDR3 DNA: TGTGCCAGTACCCCTTTTGTTGGACAGGGACAACGATCACCC.

Here the CDR3 reads CASSLDRGTGELFF. Incomplete CDR3 DNA: TGTGCCAGCAGTCTAGACAGGGGCACCGGGGAG. J is TRBJ2-2 and V is TRBV7-9, with 8 bases matching TRBD1. The CDR3 end is not reached by the read, which stops 3 residues before it; the germline J gene fills it in. This CDR3 is 14 amino acids long. J lost 4 bases, V lost 6 bases, and 4 bases had no gene match. In germline, CDR1 is SEHNR, CDR2 FQNEAQ (reference sequence).